Each of the 13 T cell receptor beta chains below was sequenced from the same sample in a study of CD8 T cells in ankylosing spondylitis. One entry per CDR3 protein, called by TCRdb with MiXCR from the 5' RACE reads. Of roughly 230,000 distinct CDR3 sequences listed, about 20% are singletons. The sequenced material came from blood, either unsorted or a sorted T cell fraction (not recorded which). The receptors shown here come from a male donor with ankylosing spondylitis or in good health (not recorded which).

This chain connects TRBV4-3 to TRBJ2-2; D is ambiguous. The length of the CDR3 is 16 residues. V lost 4 bases to trimming and J lost 0 bases, with 12 bases between them. Germline lookup yields CDR1 LGHNA and CDR2 YSLEER. CDR3 sequence (DNA): TGCGCCAGCAGCCCTTCTCGCGGACCGAACACCGGGGAGCTGTTTTTT. Translating it yields CASSPSRGPNTGELFF.

The V and J genes are TRBV5-1 and TRBJ2-1; 7 positions match TRBD2. There are 13 residues in the CDR3. V shed 9 bases and J 10 bases; nucleotides not matched to a gene: 13. Germline lookup yields CDR1 SGHRS and CDR2 YFSETQ. The CDR3 coding sequence is TGCGCCAAGGAGCGGGATATACAATGGGAGCAGTTCTTC. Translating gives CAKERDIQWEQFF.

This chain joins TRBV14 and TRBJ2-1; D is perhaps TRBD2 (5 bases). The CDR3 runs to 14 residues. The V gene lost 4 bases and the J gene lost 6 bases, with 13 bases spanning the gap. Germline V gene sequence: CDR1 SGHDN, CDR2 FVKESK. The CDR3 region is CASSPLGGSNEQFF. In DNA, the CDR3 is TGTGCCAGCAGCCCCTTGGGTGGGAGCAATGAGCAGTTCTTC.

The chain couples TRBV5-6 to TRBJ2-1; 9 positions match TRBD2. The V segment lost 7 bases and the J segment 7 bases; nucleotides outside the gene matches: 12. Germline CDR1 reads SGHDT; CDR2 reads YYEEEE. This CDR3 contains 15 residues. The CDR3 reads CASSASSGSTNEQFF. CDR3 bases: TGTGCCAGCTCCGCGAGTAGCGGGAGTACGAATGAGCAGTTCTTC.

The rearrangement uses TRBV13 and TRBJ2-3, with D possibly matching TRBD2 (5 bases). Trimming stripped 5 bases from V and 1 base from J, with 13 bases between. Germline V gene sequence: CDR1 PRHDT, CDR2 FYEKMQ (reference sequence). This CDR3 is built from 15 residues. CDR3 bases: TGTGCCAGCAGCAGAGCGGACCGCCGCACAGATACGCAGTATTTT. The encoded protein is CASSRADRRTDTQYF.

The rearrangement links TRBV30 to TRBJ2-2; 7 bases match TRBD1. The CDR3 runs to 15 residues. After removal of 2 bases from V and 5 bases from J, the junction contained 8 bases not matched to a gene. The germline CDR1 and CDR2 sequences are GTSNPN and SVGIG (reference sequence). CDR3 DNA: TGTGCCTGGAGTACACAGGGGTGGGGAACCGGGGAGCTGTTTTTT. It encodes CAWSTQGWGTGELFF.

The chain joins TRBV29-1 to TRBJ2-1, with 13 bases fitting TRBD2. The V and J ends lost 3 bases and 9 bases, in that order; junction bases with no gene match: 5. The CDR3 has 14 amino acids. CDR1 and CDR2 from the germline V gene are SQVTM and ANQGSEA. CDR3 residues: CSVDGLAGEVEQFF. In DNA, the CDR3 is TGCAGCGTTGACGGACTAGCGGGAGAGGTTGAGCAGTTCTTC.

Only a few counts were recorded for this clonotype. This chain links TRBV4-1 with TRBJ2-3; D remains unclear. Germline V lookup: CDR1 MGHRA, CDR2 YSYEKL. Trimming shortened V by 5 bases and J by 4 bases, and 10 bases separated the two germline ends. The CDR3 is 13 amino acids. The CDR3 sequence is CASSVVFPDTQYF. CDR3 DNA sequence: TGCGCCAGCAGCGTCGTGTTCCCAGATACGCAGTATTTT.

V usage is TRBV5-1 and J usage is TRBJ2-7, with 7 nucleotides matching TRBD2. V shed 1 base and J 0 bases; nucleotides not matched to a gene: 7. Germline CDR1 is SGHRS and CDR2 is YFSETQ. The CDR3 covers 16 residues. The CDR3 here is CASSLFASGDSYEQYF. The DNA for the CDR3 is TGCGCCAGCAGCTTGTTCGCTAGCGGCGACTCCTACGAGCAGTACTTC.

CDR3 DNA sequence: TGTGCCAGCAGCTCCTCGACTAGCGGGAGCCTAGGCACAGATACGCAGTATTTT. Its protein is CASSSSTSGSLGTDTQYF. V usage is TRBV11-2 and J usage is TRBJ2-3; 12 bases line up with TRBD2. Germline V lookup: CDR1 SGHAT, CDR2 FQNNGV. The CDR3 consists of 18 residues. Trimming cost V 4 bases and J 1 base; bases outside gene matches: 9.

This chain links TRBV5-6 with TRBJ1-6; 7 bases line up with TRBD1. Germline values: CDR1 SGHDT, CDR2 YYEEEE. Trimming cost V 0 bases and J 7 bases; bases outside gene matches: 1. The CDR3 is 14 amino acids. The chain's CDR3 is CASSLATGNSPLHF. The CDR3 DNA is TGTGCCAGCAGCTTGGCGACAGGGAATTCACCCCTCCACTTT.

The J gene is TRBJ2-2, the V gene TRBV9; no clear D gene. Trimming left V 2 bases short and J 4 bases short, with 9 bases between. Germline V gives CDR1 SGDLS, CDR2 YYNGEE. This CDR3 region has 14 residues. CDR3 protein: CASSVPSRTGELFF. The DNA of the CDR3 is TGTGCCAGCAGCGTCCCCAGCCGCACCGGGGAGCTGTTTTTT.

This clonotype was counted between two and nine times. This rearrangement joins TRBV6-1 to TRBJ2-5; possibly TRBD1 for D (7 bases). This CDR3 has 13 residues. Germline V gene sequence: CDR1 MNHNS, CDR2 SASEGT. V lost 7 bases and J 4 bases, leaving 13 bases between the germline ends. This CDR3 reads CASTQGGGETQYF. The CDR3 DNA follows: TGTGCCAGCACTCAGGGGGGTGGAGAGACCCAGTACTTC.